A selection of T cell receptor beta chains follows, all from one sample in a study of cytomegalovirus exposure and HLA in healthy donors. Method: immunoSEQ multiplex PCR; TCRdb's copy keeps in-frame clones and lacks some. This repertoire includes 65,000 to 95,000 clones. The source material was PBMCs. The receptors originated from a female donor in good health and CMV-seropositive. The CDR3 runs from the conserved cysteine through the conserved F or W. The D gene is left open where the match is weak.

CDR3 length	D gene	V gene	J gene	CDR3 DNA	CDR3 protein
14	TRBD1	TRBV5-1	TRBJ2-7	TGCGCCAGCAGCCCCTGGACAGGAGCCTACGAGCAGTACTTC	CASSPWTGAYEQYF
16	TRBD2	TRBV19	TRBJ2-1	TGTGCCAGTAGTATACGCGGGGGATCATCTCGGAGTGAGCAGTTCTTC	CASSIRGGSSRSEQFF
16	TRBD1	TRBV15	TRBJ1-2	TGTGCCACCAGCACTAACTATCAGGGGGCGGCTAGTGGCTACACCTTC	CATSTNYQGAASGYTF
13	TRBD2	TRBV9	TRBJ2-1	TGTGCCAGCACCAATACCGGGGGGAATGAGCAGTTCTTC	CASTNTGGNEQFF
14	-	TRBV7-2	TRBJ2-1	TGTGCCAGCAGCTTGGCGGGACAGTTCAATGAGCAGTTCTTC	CASSLAGQFNEQFF
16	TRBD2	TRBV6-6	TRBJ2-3	TGTGCCAGCAGATCGATCAGCGGGAGGGGAGACGGTACGCAGTATTTT	CASRSISGRGDGTQYF
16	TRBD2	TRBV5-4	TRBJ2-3	TGTGCCAGCAGCTTGGCGCCTAGCGGGGAAGCAGATACGCAGTATTTT	CASSLAPSGEADTQYF
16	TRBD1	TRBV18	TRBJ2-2	TGTGCCAGCTCACCACTCCGGGACAGGGACACCGGGGAGCTGTTTTTT	CASSPLRDRDTGELFF
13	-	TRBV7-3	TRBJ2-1	TGTGCCAGCAGCTTAACACAGTACAATGAGCAGTTCTTC	CASSLTQYNEQFF
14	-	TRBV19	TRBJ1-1	TGTGCCAGTAGTATCCTCGACAGGAACACTGAAGCTTTCTTT	CASSILDRNTEAFF
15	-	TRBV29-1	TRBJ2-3	TGCAGCGTTGAGGCCTGGCAGGATAGCACAGATACGCAGTATTTT	CSVEAWQDSTDTQYF
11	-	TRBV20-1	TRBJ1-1	TGCAGTGCTCGGGAGGGGCGGTCAGCTTTCTTT	CSAREGRSAFF
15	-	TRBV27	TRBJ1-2	TGTGCCAGCAGTTTAAGGAGCGCTTCGGGCTATGGCTACACCTTC	CASSLRSASGYGYTF
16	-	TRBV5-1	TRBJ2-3	TGCGCCAGCAGCTTGGCCAGCGGGTATAGCACAGATACGCAGTATTTT	CASSLASGYSTDTQYF
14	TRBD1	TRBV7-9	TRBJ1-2	TGTGCCAGCAGCGTCCGACAGGGGGAAAGTGGCTACACCTTC	CASSVRQGESGYTF
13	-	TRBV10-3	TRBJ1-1	TGTGCCATCAGTCGGGACATGAACACTGAAGCTTTCTTT	CAISRDMNTEAFF